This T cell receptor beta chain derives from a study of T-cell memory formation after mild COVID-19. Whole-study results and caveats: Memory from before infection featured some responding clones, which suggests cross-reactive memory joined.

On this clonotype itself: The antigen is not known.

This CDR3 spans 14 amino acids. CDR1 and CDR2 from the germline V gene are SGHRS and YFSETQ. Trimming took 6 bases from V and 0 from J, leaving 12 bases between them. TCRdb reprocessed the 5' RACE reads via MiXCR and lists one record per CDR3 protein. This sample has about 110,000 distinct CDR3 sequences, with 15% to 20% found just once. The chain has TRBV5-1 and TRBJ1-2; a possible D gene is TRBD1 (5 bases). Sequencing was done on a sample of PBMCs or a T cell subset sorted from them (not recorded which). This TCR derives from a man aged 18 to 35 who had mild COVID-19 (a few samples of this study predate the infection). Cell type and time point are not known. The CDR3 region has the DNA TGCGCCAGCACCCTGTCGGGGGCTAACTATGGCTACACCTTC. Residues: CASTLSGANYGYTF.